Sequencing of this TCR beta chain was carried out in a study of STAT5B mutations in CD4+ large granular lymphocyte leukemia. Buffy coats from healthy blood donors served as controls. Points on this clone: No antigen is known for it.

Sequencing was at survey level. Method: immunoSEQ multiplex PCR; TCRdb's copy keeps in-frame clones and lacks some. The sample has around 34,000 clones, around four fifths seen once. Study observations and caveats: Compared with healthy controls (2/35), patient top clones favored TRBV06 (8/27).

The CDR3 runs 18 residues. Per germline, CDR1 SEHNR and CDR2 FQNEAQ (reference sequence). Deletions cut 0 bases from V and 2 bases from J, with 18 bases between. The clonotype originates from a human donor in good health. This chain connects TRBV7-9 to TRBJ2-3, with D unresolved. Source material: CD4+ T cells from blood buffy coats. The CDR3: CASSLARYPRITTDTQYF. CDR3 nucleotides: TGTGCCAGCAGCTTAGCGCGCTACCCGCGGATAACCACAGATACGCAGTATTTT.